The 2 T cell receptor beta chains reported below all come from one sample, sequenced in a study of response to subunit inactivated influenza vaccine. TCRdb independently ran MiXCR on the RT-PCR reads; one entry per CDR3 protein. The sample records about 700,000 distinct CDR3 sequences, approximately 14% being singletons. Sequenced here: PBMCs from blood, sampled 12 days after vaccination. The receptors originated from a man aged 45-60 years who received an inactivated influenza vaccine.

The CDR3 protein is CASSLVGGNQRVTEAFF. The CDR3 DNA reads TGTGCCAGCAGCTTAGTTGGTGGCAATCAGAGGGTAACTGAAGCTTTCTTT. This rearrangement joins TRBV11-2 to TRBJ1-1; the D is unclear. Trimming removed 1 base at V and 5 bases at J, with 20 bases between. CDR3 length: 17 residues. Per the germline V gene, CDR1 is SGHAT and CDR2 is FQNNGV. The whole variable domain, filled in from reference TRBV11-2 and TRBJ1-1, reads EAGVAQSPRYKIIEKRQSVAFWCNPISGHATLYWYQQILGQGPKLLIQFQNNGVVDDSQLPKDRFSAERLKGVDSTLKIQPAKLEDSAVYLCASSLVGGNQRVTEAFFGQGTRLTVV.

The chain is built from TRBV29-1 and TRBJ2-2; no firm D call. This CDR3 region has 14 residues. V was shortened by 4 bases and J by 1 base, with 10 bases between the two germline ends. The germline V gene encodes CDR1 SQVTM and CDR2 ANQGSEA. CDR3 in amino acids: CSVAAGRNTGELFF. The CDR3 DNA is TGCAGCGTTGCGGCAGGACGGAACACCGGGGAGCTGTTTTTT.